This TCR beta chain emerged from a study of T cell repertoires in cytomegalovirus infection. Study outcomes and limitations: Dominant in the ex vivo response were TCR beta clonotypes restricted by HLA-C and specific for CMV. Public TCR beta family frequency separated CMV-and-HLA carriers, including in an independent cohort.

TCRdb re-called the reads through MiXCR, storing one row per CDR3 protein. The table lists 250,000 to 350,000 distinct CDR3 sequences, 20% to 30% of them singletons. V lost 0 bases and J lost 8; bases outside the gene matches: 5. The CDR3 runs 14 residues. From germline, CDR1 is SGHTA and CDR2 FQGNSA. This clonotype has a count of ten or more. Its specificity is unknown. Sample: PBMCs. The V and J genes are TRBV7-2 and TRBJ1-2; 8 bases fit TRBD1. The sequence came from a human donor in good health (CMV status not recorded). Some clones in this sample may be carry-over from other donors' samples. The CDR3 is CASSLAGQGLGYTF. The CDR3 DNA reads TGTGCCAGCAGCTTAGCCGGACAGGGTCTCGGCTACACCTTC.